This entry describes one T cell receptor (beta chain). The antigen remains undetermined. The data are from a study of radiotherapy plus CTLA-4 blockade in lung cancer. Study in general: Patients showed objective responses in 15% to 20% of cases and disease control in under 40%. General observations from the study: There was expansion of tumor-derived TCR clones in blood after radiotherapy plus ipilimumab. Per reports, early blood T cell clone dynamics, plus interferon-beta, forecast response most strongly.

V was pared by 3 bases and J by 4 bases, with 8 bases of the junction left unmatched. Germline V lookup: CDR1 LGHNA, CDR2 YSLEER. CDR3 length equals 16 residues. Sequencing was performed with immunoSEQ multiplex PCR; in TCRdb, only in-frame clones are kept and a portion is missing. The table records roughly 90,000 clones, about two thirds of them present only once. The receptor comes from a human donor with non-small cell lung cancer that progressed on radiotherapy plus ipilimumab. This specimen consisted of peripheral blood, obtained from a patient treated with radiotherapy plus ipilimumab. The genes are TRBV4-3 and TRBJ2-2, with 7 bases aligning to TRBD1. The DNA of the CDR3 is TGCGCCAGCAGCCAGGGTGACAGGGTTCTCACCGGGGAGCTGTTTTTT. Protein product: CASSQGDRVLTGELFF.